This T cell receptor beta chain was identified during a study of PD-L1 blockade in urothelial cancer (dated by TCRdb to the late 2010s). Regarding the complete study: About 90% of the 29 patients were identified as males with urothelial cancer of bladder origin, and a prior smoking history was reported by 18 of 29 patients. Pretreatment blood TCR-seq was available for under 35 patients, at least one posttreatment blood collection was obtained for around 25 patients, and tumor TCR-seq was available for around 25 patients. An ECOG performance status of 0 or 1 was recorded for the patients, and 0 to 3 prior chemotherapy regimens had been received by the patients. In the same patients, pretreatment tumors underwent whole exome sequencing and RNA sequencing in addition to TCR sequencing. Pretreatment tumor samples, along with matched peripheral blood serially collected before and after atezolizumab treatment, were subjected to TCR sequencing. The study was an exploratory multi-omic analysis of somatic, immune and clinical correlates of response to PD-L1 blockade with atezolizumab in urothelial cancer. Blood samples yielded a median of about 150,000 T cells and around 83,000 unique TCRs, with median clonality around 0.083. Durable clinical benefit was defined as progression-free survival longer than 6 months, and TCR features were also tested against progression-free and overall survival. Durable clinical benefit was achieved by nine patients and was not achieved by 20 patients. Blood samples were analyzed at 3 weeks after treatment start (second dose) and at 6 weeks after treatment start.

Synthetic TCR analog templates were spiked into each PCR to estimate absolute template abundance from read counts. TCRbeta CDR3 regions were amplified from genomic DNA with bias-controlled V and J gene primers using the immunoSEQ assay. Sequencing of rearranged TCRbeta segments was done at approximately 20X coverage. In the original analysis: Sequencing errors were corrected by clustering, and CDR3s were annotated against IMGT so that V, D and J genes could be assigned. Downstream analyses used only productive TCRbeta rearrangements and left out out-of-frame or stop-codon sequences. To compute clonality, Shannon entropy was normalized by the log of the number of unique productive sequences and then subtracted from one. Fisher's exact test with Benjamini-Hochberg correction, at a threshold of adjusted p below 0.01, was used to find clones that differed between time points or between blood and tumor. TCRdb mirrors the immuneACCESS table, restricted to in-frame sequences. Some clones are absent from its copies; in checked studies, under half trace to an unresolved V gene, and the reason for the others is unknown. D and trimming were read from the DNA, whereas the V and J calls and clone size are those reported in that table. The sample has about 45,000 clones on record, 70% to 90% of them singletons. Together, the top ten hold 20% to 25% of the sample.

To note about this clone: The antigen it binds to is not known. Base qualities are missing; no much larger clone stands one base away.

At the junction V is shortened by 5 bases and J by 4 bases; bases outside the gene matches: 16. CDR1 and CDR2 are drawn from the germline V gene: SGHVS, FNYEAQ. From the cysteine up to the phenylalanine, the CDR3 has a length of 19 residues. Of all the DNA, just the CDR3 is kept, 57 bases in frame from base 1. The time point label, as the study defines it: pretreatment peripheral blood. The Qiagen DNeasy Blood extraction kit was used to purify genomic DNA from total PBMCs and tumor samples. PBMCs were collected pretreatment and during treatment and were isolated and stored as previously described. Results the study describes overall, beyond this receptor: Patients with durable benefit showed greater expansion of tumor-associated TCR clones in peripheral blood 3 weeks after starting treatment (n of about 21, p = 0.022). A pretreatment peripheral blood TCR clonality below the median was linked to improved progression-free and overall survival. Small sample size (n ≈ 28) and many exploratory analyses mean the results are intended to be hypothesis-generating.

The sequences come from PBMCs, collected around atezolizumab (anti-PD-L1) treatment. The clonotype originates from a donor at least 40 years old with urothelial cancer. The rearranged chain carries TRBV7-6 and TRBJ2-5; the junction holds 13 bases that match TRBD2. The DNA is as follows: TGTGCCAGCAGCCCACCCCCGTGGACTAGCGGGAGATTGGGAGAGACCCAGTACTTC. Its protein product is CASSPPPWTSGRLGETQYF.